These 21 T cell receptor beta chains were all obtained from the same sample, sequenced in a study of PD-1 blockade in classical Hodgkin lymphoma. The method was immunoSEQ multiplex PCR; TCRdb's version includes in-frame clones alone and lacks a portion of them. This table has about 110,000 clones, roughly nine tenths appearing once. Every patient experienced relapse after autologous stem cell transplantation, and brentuximab vedotin exposure varied. The sample here was peripheral blood mononuclear cells (PBMCs), taken before the second cycle of nivolumab. The receptors originated from a human donor with classical Hodgkin lymphoma.

CDR3 in DNA: TGTGCCAGCAGTTACGTTCAAGGAAATATCTATGGCTACACCTTC. The encoded protein is CASSYVQGNIYGYTF. The chain has TRBV6-5 and TRBJ1-2; no firm D call. V gave up 2 bases and J gave up 4 bases, with 14 bases separating them. Per germline, CDR1 MNHEY and CDR2 SVGAGI. CDR3 length: 15 residues.

This chain uses TRBV28 with TRBJ1-3; D gene uncertain. CDR3 size: 15 residues. V was trimmed by 3 bases and J by 0 bases, leaving 9 bases between them. Germline CDR1 and CDR2: MDHEN and SYDVKM. The CDR3 coding sequence is TGTGCCAGCAGTTTTAATCTCCTCTCTGGAAACACCATATATTTT. This sequence encodes CASSFNLLSGNTIYF.

The V and J genes are TRBV30 and TRBJ2-7, with TRBD2 matching over 13 bases. CDR1 GTSNPN and CDR2 SVGIG come from the germline V gene (reference sequence). V shed 0 bases and J 2 bases; nucleotides not matched to a gene: 10. The CDR3 is 18 amino acids. The CDR3 nucleotides are TGTGCCTGGAGTGTACACCCGGGACTAGCGGGGCTCACCTACGAGCAGTACTTC. Protein product: CAWSVHPGLAGLTYEQYF.

V usage is TRBV7-2 and J usage is TRBJ2-1, with 11 bases aligning to TRBD1. Germline V CDR1 and CDR2: SGHTA, FQGNSA. Trimming removed 5 bases from V and 0 bases from J; junction bases left unmatched: 6. The CDR3 runs to 17 residues. The CDR3 DNA reads TGTGCCAGCAGCGGACAGGGGGCGGGGGCCTCCTACAATGAGCAGTTCTTC. It specifies CASSGQGAGASYNEQFF.

This clone was observed once. V usage is TRBV14 and J usage is TRBJ1-3; tentative D call: TRBD1 (6 bases). This CDR3 has 16 residues. The germline CDR1 and CDR2 sequences are SGHDN and FVKESK. Trimming shortened V by 0 bases and J by 2 bases, and 11 bases separated the two germline ends. CDR3 loop: CASSQEGGLPGNTIYF. The DNA for the CDR3 is TGTGCCAGCAGCCAAGAGGGGGGGCTTCCTGGAAACACCATATATTTT.

This clone was observed once. This CDR3 reads CASSEHGNQPQHF. CDR3 coding DNA: TGTGCCAGCAGTGAACACGGCAATCAGCCCCAGCATTTT. The chain carries TRBV6-5 and TRBJ1-5; D unclear. The CDR3 spans 13 residues. The V end was cut by 5 bases, the J end by 2 bases, with 7 bases between. The germline V gene has CDR1 MNHEY and CDR2 SVGAGI.

This chain joins TRBV6-5 and TRBJ1-2, with 9 bases identical to TRBD1. After removal of 6 bases from V and 4 bases from J, the junction contained 6 bases not matched to a gene. The CDR3 covers 14 residues. The V gene's germline CDR1 is MNHEY and CDR2 SVGAGI. CDR3 sequence: CASRDDRGTYGYTF. The CDR3 DNA reads as TGTGCCAGCAGGGACGACAGGGGGACCTATGGCTACACCTTC.

The chain joins TRBV5-5 to TRBJ1-1; TRBD1 agrees at 9 bases. The CDR3 covers 17 residues. V trimming: 4 bases; J trimming: 0 bases; junction bases outside the gene matches: 10. CDR1 is SGHKS, CDR2 YYEKEE, per germline (reference sequence). CDR3 bases: TGTGCCAGCAGCCCACATACAGGGGGCCCCTTGAACACTGAAGCTTTCTTT. Translation gives CASSPHTGGPLNTEAFF.

The chain joins TRBV29-1 to TRBJ2-3; TRBD1 is a possible D gene (5 bases). The germline V and J ends were trimmed by 7 bases and 2 bases, with 13 bases remaining between them. CDR1 and CDR2 (germline): SQVTM, ANQGSEA. This CDR3 region has 13 residues. The CDR3 sequence: CSGALGLTDTQYF. The CDR3, as DNA: TGCAGCGGCGCACTGGGGCTCACAGATACGCAGTATTTT.

The rearrangement links TRBV19 to TRBJ2-7, with 9 bases fitting TRBD2. The length of the CDR3 is 16 residues. The V gene end was trimmed by 5 bases and the J gene end by 0 bases; junction bases not matched to a gene: 8. The germline V gene encodes CDR1 LNHDA and CDR2 SQIVND (reference sequence). The CDR3 loop reads CASSPRLAATSYEQYF. The CDR3, as DNA: TGTGCCAGTAGTCCCAGACTAGCGGCCACCTCCTACGAGCAGTACTTC.

The chain has TRBV19 and TRBJ1-5, with a weak D call TRBD1 (5 bases). Trimming pared 4 bases from V and 3 bases from J, leaving 19 bases between. This CDR3 has 17 amino acids. In germline, CDR1 is LNHDA, CDR2 SQIVND (reference sequence). The CDR3 protein is CASSNTGGYRFNQPQHF. The DNA of the CDR3 is TGTGCCAGTAGTAATACTGGGGGTTACCGTTTCAATCAGCCCCAGCATTTT.

The chain employs TRBV7-9 and TRBJ2-7; D unclear. CDR1 and CDR2 (germline): SEHNR, FQNEAQ (reference sequence). The CDR3 sequence is 13 residues long. Deletions cut 5 bases from V and 6 bases from J, with 14 bases between. CDR3 in amino acids: CASSPYSTPEQYF. CDR3 nucleotides: TGTGCCAGCAGCCCATATAGCACCCCCGAGCAGTACTTC.

This clone was counted only a few times. V and J are TRBV5-6 and TRBJ2-7; the match to TRBD2 covers 10 bases. Germline trimming cut 0 bases from V and 3 bases from J; bases unmatched to any gene: 3. The V gene's germline CDR1 is SGHDT and CDR2 YYEEEE. This CDR3 region has 15 residues. CDR3 protein: CASSLDGLADYEQYF. The DNA of the CDR3 is TGTGCCAGCAGCTTGGACGGACTAGCGGACTACGAGCAGTACTTC.

This clone was observed once. This chain joins TRBV9 and TRBJ1-3; D unclear. The CDR3 consists of 14 residues. Germline loops: CDR1 SGDLS, CDR2 YYNGEE. Trimming cost V 0 bases and J 0 bases, with 4 bases left between them. CDR3 in DNA: TGTGCCAGCAGCGTAGATCTCTCTGGAAACACCATATATTTT. Encoded protein: CASSVDLSGNTIYF.

Notes on this clone: One junction end disagrees with the germline gene, perhaps due to a read error. This chain joins TRBV10-3 and TRBJ1-2; D is undetermined. From germline, CDR1 is ENHRY and CDR2 SYGVKD. The CDR3 spans 12 residues. In nucleotides, the CDR3 is TGTGCCAGCAGTTACGGGAACCATGGCTACACCTTC. It encodes CASSYGNHGYTF.

V usage is TRBV9 and J usage is TRBJ2-5; 7 positions match TRBD2. This CDR3 contains 14 residues. J lost 1 base, V lost 2 bases, and 2 bases had no gene match. Germline values: CDR1 SGDLS, CDR2 YYNGEE. CDR3 amino acids: CASSVGLLQETQYF. The CDR3 DNA is TGTGCCAGCAGCGTGGGACTACTCCAAGAGACCCAGTACTTC.

The chain combines TRBV19 with TRBJ2-1; 13 bases match TRBD2. Germline V gene sequence: CDR1 LNHDA, CDR2 SQIVND (reference sequence). With V trimmed by 6 bases and J by 12 bases, 11 bases remained unmatched. The CDR3 contains 15 residues. The CDR3 protein is CASSTGTSGTLGQFF. The CDR3 nucleotides are TGTGCCAGTAGCACCGGGACTAGCGGGACCCTAGGGCAGTTCTTC.

This clone has only a few counts. The chain recombines TRBV13 with TRBJ1-3, with D hard to call. The germline V gene has CDR1 PRHDT and CDR2 FYEKMQ (reference sequence). V was shortened by 0 bases and J by 2 bases, with 8 bases between the two germline ends. The CDR3 runs 15 residues. CDR3 in DNA: TGTGCCAGCAGCTTAGGCCCTAGGACTGGAAACACCATATATTTT. It is translated as CASSLGPRTGNTIYF.

This sequence joins TRBV15 and TRBJ2-7, with TRBD2 identical over 8 bases. The V and J ends lost 3 bases and 0 bases, in that order; junction bases with no gene match: 7. Germline CDR1 is LNHNV and CDR2 is YYDKDF (reference sequence). This CDR3 contains 16 residues. DNA of the CDR3: TGTGCCACCAGCAGCGGGGGGGTAGCTCCCTCCTACGAGCAGTACTTC. Amino acids: CATSSGGVAPSYEQYF.

This sequence joins TRBV6-6 and TRBJ1-4, with D perhaps matching TRBD1 (5 bases). CDR3 size: 14 residues. CDR1 and CDR2 (germline): MNHNY, SVGAGI (reference sequence). Trimming removed 5 bases from V and 4 bases from J, with 11 bases in between. This CDR3 is CASSAGGVNEKLFF. In nucleotides, the CDR3 is TGTGCCAGCAGTGCGGGGGGAGTTAATGAAAAACTGTTTTTT.

The CDR3 nucleotides are TGTGCCAGCAGTCGCCAGGGAGGGGGCTATGGCTACACCTTC. Amino acid sequence: CASSRQGGGYGYTF. V usage is TRBV6-4 and J usage is TRBJ1-2; D perhaps matches TRBD1 (6 bases). The CDR3 covers 14 residues. V lost 5 bases and J 4 bases, leaving 14 bases between the germline ends. Germline-derived CDR1 and CDR2 are MRHNA and SNTAGT.